This entry lists 20 T cell receptor beta chains sequenced from one sample in a study of CD8+ T cells in alopecia areata (dated by TCRdb to 2016 to 2018). Taken with the paper, the label for time point translates to: baseline before oral tofacitinib. The library was built by means of the immunoSEQ multiplex PCR assay. RNA was extracted from all samples and reverse transcribed into cDNA as template for TCR sequencing. In TCRdb, the immuneACCESS table is reduced to in-frame sequences with V and J assigned. These tables do not hold every clone; where another copy was compared, an unresolved V gene accounts for under half, and the others remain unexplained. For this sample there are more than 200,000 clones; roughly two thirds appear just once. Jointly, the top ten make up 1% to 1.5% of the sample. Sample: CD4+ T cells sorted from blood, taken at week 0. The receptor source for this set is a human donor with alopecia areata.

V and J are TRBV27 and TRBJ2-1; the D is unclear. Trimming removed 1 base from V and 9 bases from J, with 10 bases in between. The germline CDR1 and CDR2 sequences are MNHEY and SMNVEV (reference sequence). This CDR3 has 13 residues. CDR3 DNA: TGTGCCAGCAGTTTATTCAGGTTTTCTGAGCAGTTCTTC. Translating gives CASSLFRFSEQFF.

The rearrangement links TRBV5-6 to TRBJ2-7; the D is unclear. Germline assignment: CDR1 SGHDT and CDR2 YYEEEE. The CDR3 sequence is 11 residues long. Trimming stripped 3 bases from V and 4 bases from J, with 5 bases between. The chain's CDR3 is CASSWEYEQYF. The CDR3 DNA reads as TGTGCCAGCAGCTGGGAATACGAGCAGTACTTC.

The V gene is TRBV2, the J gene TRBJ2-6, with D perhaps TRBD1 or TRBD2 (5 bases each). Trimming left V 4 bases short and J 0 bases short, with 13 bases between. The CDR3 has 17 amino acids. CDR1 SNHLY and CDR2 FYNNEI come from the germline V gene. The CDR3 DNA sequence: TGTGCCAGCAGTGCCCGAGCAGGGAGCTCTGGGGCCAACGTCCTGACTTTC. Protein sequence: CASSARAGSSGANVLTF.

The gene calls are TRBV30 and TRBJ2-2; D unclear. Germline CDR1 is GTSNPN and CDR2 is SVGIG (reference sequence). The CDR3 consists of 13 residues. V lost 2 bases, J lost 6 bases, and 10 bases lay in between. The CDR3 loop is CAWSPNTAGELFF. The CDR3 nucleotides read TGTGCCTGGAGTCCCAACACAGCCGGGGAGCTGTTTTTT.

The rearrangement joins TRBV29-1 to TRBJ1-1, with 7 bases lining up with TRBD1. This CDR3 is built from 13 residues. Germline loops: CDR1 SQVTM, CDR2 ANQGSEA. J gave up 4 bases and V 3 bases, and 5 bases lay outside the gene matches. The CDR3 spells CSVDDRASTEAFF. In DNA form, the CDR3 reads TGCAGCGTTGATGACAGGGCGAGCACTGAAGCTTTCTTT.

CDR3 sequence reads: CASSFTPNTEAFF. In DNA, the CDR3 is TGTGCCAGCAGCTTTACACCGAACACTGAAGCTTTCTTT. This chain joins TRBV7-3 and TRBJ1-1; D remains ambiguous. CDR3 length: 13 amino acids. The ends were cut back, 3 bases at V and 1 base at J, with 6 bases in the middle. The germline V gene encodes CDR1 SGHTA and CDR2 FQGTGA.

The chain employs TRBV9 and TRBJ1-2; D may be TRBD1 (5 bases). The germline gives CDR1 SGDLS, CDR2 YYNGEE. The CDR3 spans 15 residues. V lost 0 bases to trimming and J lost 1 base, with 10 bases between them. CDR3 protein: CASSVDAGLNYGYTF. The CDR3 region has the DNA TGTGCCAGCAGCGTAGACGCAGGGCTTAACTATGGCTACACCTTC.

This chain uses TRBV29-1 with TRBJ2-7, with TRBD2 matching over 9 bases. V lost 4 bases and J lost 4; bases outside the gene matches: 5. Germline CDR1 is SQVTM and CDR2 is ANQGSEA. The CDR3 is made up of 13 amino acids. CDR3 coding DNA: TGCAGCGTTGTGGCAGCGGGGGGTTACGAGCAGTACTTC. Translating gives CSVVAAGGYEQYF.

This chain connects TRBV30 to TRBJ2-1, with no clear D. Germline CDR1 and CDR2: GTSNPN and SVGIG (reference sequence). The germline V and J ends were trimmed by 0 bases and 10 bases, with 7 bases remaining between them. This CDR3 is built from 11 residues. CDR3 bases: TGTGCCTGGAGTGTAGCTGACGAGCAGTTCTTC. This translates into CAWSVADEQFF.

The V gene is TRBV7-9, the J gene TRBJ2-3; the match to TRBD1 covers 7 bases. The CDR3 length is 13 residues. Trimming removed 5 bases from V and 4 bases from J; junction bases left unmatched: 3. Germline values: CDR1 SEHNR, CDR2 FQNEAQ (reference sequence). The CDR3 region has the DNA TGTGCCAGCAGCCGAACAGGGGCAGATACGCAGTATTTT. This codes for CASSRTGADTQYF.

Points on this clone: The sample contains more than one DNA sequence encoding this CDR3. The CDR3 sequence is CASSLRGVRTDTQYF. The CDR3, as DNA: TGCGCCAGCAGCCTCAGGGGCGTACGCACAGATACGCAGTATTTT. This chain uses TRBV5-1 with TRBJ2-3, with D possibly TRBD1 on 6 matching bases. Deletions cut 4 bases from V and 1 base from J, with 13 bases between. The CDR3 loop spans 15 amino acids. Germline V gene sequence: CDR1 SGHRS, CDR2 YFSETQ.

This sequence joins TRBV15 and TRBJ1-2; the D gene is possibly TRBD1 (5 bases). Trimming pared 4 bases from V and 4 bases from J, leaving 13 bases between. Germline CDR1 reads LNHNV; CDR2 reads YYDKDF (reference sequence). The length of the CDR3 is 14 residues. The CDR3, as DNA: TGTGCCACCAGCAAAGGCGGACAACTCTATGGCTACACCTTC. Its protein is CATSKGGQLYGYTF.

The J gene is TRBJ2-1, the V gene TRBV14; D tentatively reads TRBD1 or TRBD2 (5 bases each). Germline V gene lookup returns CDR1 SGHDN and CDR2 FVKESK. V lost 2 bases to trimming and J lost 0 bases, with 8 bases between them. The CDR3 is 15 amino acids. The CDR3 loop reads CASSQLGASYNEQFF. CDR3 bases: TGTGCCAGCAGCCAACTCGGGGCCTCCTACAATGAGCAGTTCTTC. The full variable domain, rest sourced from reference TRBV14 and TRBJ2-1, is EAGVTQFPSHSVIEKGQTVTLRCDPISGHDNLYWYRRVMGKEIKFLLHFVKESKQDESGMPNNRFLAERTGGTYSTLKVQPAELEDSGVYFCASSQLGASYNEQFFGPGTRLTVL.

This chain connects TRBV27 to TRBJ1-6, with 12 bases that match TRBD1. Germline values: CDR1 MNHEY, CDR2 SMNVEV (reference sequence). The J segment lost 7 bases and the V segment lost 7 bases, leaving 8 bases of the junction unmatched. CDR3 length: 16 residues. The CDR3 coding sequence is TGTGCCAGCAAACCGGGACAGGGGGCACGGAATTCACCCCTCCACTTT. Its translation: CASKPGQGARNSPLHF.

CDR3 sequence reads: CAWSALSTNEKLFF. In DNA, the CDR3 is TGTGCCTGGAGTGCCCTATCAACTAATGAAAAACTGTTTTTT. V gene TRBV30 combines with J gene TRBJ1-4; the D is unclear. CDR1 is GTSNPN, CDR2 SVGIG, per germline (reference sequence). CDR3 length: 14 amino acids. V lost 1 base, J lost 0 bases, and 6 bases lay in between.

The chain joins TRBV23-1 to TRBJ1-6; TRBD1 matches at 9 bases. TRBV23-1 is sorted into the ORF group, with uncertain function. V lost 2 bases, J lost 9 bases, and 5 bases stayed unmatched. CDR3 length equals 15 residues. CDR3 coding DNA: TGCGCCAGCAGTCAAACAGGGGGCGCATCTTCACCCCTCCACTTT. It is translated as CASSQTGGASSPLHF.

The V call is TRBV29-1, the J call TRBJ2-5, with TRBD2 matching over 9 bases. Germline lookup yields CDR1 SQVTM and CDR2 ANQGSEA. The CDR3 has 15 amino acids. The V segment lost 5 bases and the J segment 4 bases; nucleotides outside the gene matches: 11. Here the CDR3 reads CSVHRAGGSSETQYF. The CDR3 nucleotides are TGCAGCGTTCATAGAGCGGGGGGTTCGTCAGAGACCCAGTACTTC.

The rearrangement links TRBV15 to TRBJ2-5, with D perhaps TRBD1 (6 bases). The CDR3 is made up of 12 amino acids. Germline-derived CDR1 and CDR2 are LNHNV and YYDKDF (reference sequence). With 7 bases removed from V and 5 bases from J, the gap between germline ends came to 11 bases. The CDR3 spells CATNRAGETQYF. The CDR3 DNA reads as TGTGCCACCAACAGGGCCGGGGAGACCCAGTACTTC.

With regard to this clone: One junction end disagrees with the germline gene, perhaps due to a read error. The chain carries TRBV19 and TRBJ2-5, with D hard to call. This CDR3 is built from 11 residues. CDR1 and CDR2 from the germline V gene are LNHDA and SQIVND (reference sequence). CDR3 amino acids: CASSLDETQYF. DNA of the CDR3: TGTGCCAGTAGTCTAGATGAGACCCAGTACTTC.

In this sample, this clone turned up once. The rearrangement joins TRBV2 to TRBJ2-3; D tentatively fits TRBD1 or TRBD2 (5 bases each). The CDR3 loop spans 14 amino acids. Trimming removed 6 bases at V and 6 bases at J, with 16 bases between. CDR1 is SNHLY and CDR2 is FYNNEI in the germline V gene. In DNA, the CDR3 is TGTGCCAGCAGCAGGGACCGCATAACGGATACGCAGTATTTT. It yields the protein CASSRDRITDTQYF.